A selection of T cell receptor beta chains follows, all from one sample in a study of cytomegalovirus exposure and HLA in healthy donors. The protocol was immunoSEQ multiplex PCR, while the TCRdb copy is restricted to in-frame clones and leaves out a portion. The sample contains some 120,000 clones, around 82% of which appear only once. Sequences were obtained from PBMCs. These receptors were taken from a male donor in good health and CMV-seropositive. CDR3s include the opening cysteine and the closing phenylalanine or tryptophan. Each record gives: D gene, J gene, V gene, CDR3 DNA, CDR3 protein. D genes are given only for firm matches.

>.|TRBJ1-4|TRBV7-9
TGTGCCAGCAGCTTATGGGGCGAACCTAATGAAAAACTGTTTTTT
CASSLWGEPNEKLFF
>TRBD2|TRBJ2-7|TRBV6-1
TGTGCCAGCACCTACGGGACTAACTACGAGCAGTACTTC
CASTYGTNYEQYF
>TRBD2|TRBJ2-1|TRBV2
TGTGCCAGCAATTTGGGTAGCGGGGGATACAATGAGCAGTTCTTC
CASNLGSGGYNEQFF
>TRBD1|TRBJ1-2|TRBV9
TGTGCCAGCAGCGTAGCGGGACAGGGTATCTATGGCTACACCTTC
CASSVAGQGIYGYTF
>.|TRBJ2-1|TRBV27
TGTGCCAGCAAAAATTCCGACAGGGAGGCCAAAGAGCAGTTCTTC
CASKNSDREAKEQFF
>TRBD2|TRBJ2-1|TRBV7-2
TGTGCCAGCAGCTCAGGCGGGAGTCCCTACAATGAGCAGTTCTTC
CASSSGGSPYNEQFF
>TRBD2|TRBJ2-7|TRBV14
TGTGCCAGCAGCCAGGACGGGAGGGGCGAGCAGTACTTC
CASSQDGRGEQYF
>.|TRBJ2-5|TRBV7-9
TGTGCCAGCAGCCCGGACACACAAGAGACCCAGTACTTC
CASSPDTQETQYF
>.|TRBJ2-1|TRBV20-1
TGCAGTGCAGGGGAGGACAATGAGCAGTTCTTC
CSAGEDNEQFF
>TRBD2|TRBJ2-7|TRBV5-1
TGCGCCAGCAGCACTGACTGGACTAGCGGGAGACACGAGCAGTACTTC
CASSTDWTSGRHEQYF
>TRBD2|TRBJ2-7|TRBV28
TGTGCCAGCGGGACGAGCGGGGGCCCTCCCTACGAGCAGTACTTC
CASGTSGGPPYEQYF